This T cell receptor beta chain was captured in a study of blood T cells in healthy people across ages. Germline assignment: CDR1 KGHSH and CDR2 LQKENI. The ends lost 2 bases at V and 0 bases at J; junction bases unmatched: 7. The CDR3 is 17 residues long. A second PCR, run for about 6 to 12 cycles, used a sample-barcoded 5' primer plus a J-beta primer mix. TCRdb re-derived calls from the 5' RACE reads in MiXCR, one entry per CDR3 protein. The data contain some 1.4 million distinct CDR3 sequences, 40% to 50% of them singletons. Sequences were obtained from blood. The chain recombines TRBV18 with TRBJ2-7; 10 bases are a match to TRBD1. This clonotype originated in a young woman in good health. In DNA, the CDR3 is TGTGCCAGCTCACCATCGACAGGGGGCGTTAGCTCCTACGAGCAGTACTTC. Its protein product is CASSPSTGGVSSYEQYF.